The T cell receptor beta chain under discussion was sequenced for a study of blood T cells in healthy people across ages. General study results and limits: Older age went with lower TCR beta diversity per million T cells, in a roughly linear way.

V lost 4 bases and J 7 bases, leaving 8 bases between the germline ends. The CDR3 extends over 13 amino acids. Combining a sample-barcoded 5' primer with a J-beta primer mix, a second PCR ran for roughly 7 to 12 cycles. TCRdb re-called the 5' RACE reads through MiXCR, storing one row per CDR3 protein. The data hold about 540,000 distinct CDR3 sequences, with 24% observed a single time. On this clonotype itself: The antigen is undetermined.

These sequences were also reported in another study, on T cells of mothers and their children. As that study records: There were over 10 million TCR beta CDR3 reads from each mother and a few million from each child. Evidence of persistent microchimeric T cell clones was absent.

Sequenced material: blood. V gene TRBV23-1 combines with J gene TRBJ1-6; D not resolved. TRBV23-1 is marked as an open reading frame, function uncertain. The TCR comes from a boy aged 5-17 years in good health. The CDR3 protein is CASSRRRNSPLHF. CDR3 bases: TGCGCCAGCAGTCGGAGAAGAAATTCACCCCTCCACTTT.